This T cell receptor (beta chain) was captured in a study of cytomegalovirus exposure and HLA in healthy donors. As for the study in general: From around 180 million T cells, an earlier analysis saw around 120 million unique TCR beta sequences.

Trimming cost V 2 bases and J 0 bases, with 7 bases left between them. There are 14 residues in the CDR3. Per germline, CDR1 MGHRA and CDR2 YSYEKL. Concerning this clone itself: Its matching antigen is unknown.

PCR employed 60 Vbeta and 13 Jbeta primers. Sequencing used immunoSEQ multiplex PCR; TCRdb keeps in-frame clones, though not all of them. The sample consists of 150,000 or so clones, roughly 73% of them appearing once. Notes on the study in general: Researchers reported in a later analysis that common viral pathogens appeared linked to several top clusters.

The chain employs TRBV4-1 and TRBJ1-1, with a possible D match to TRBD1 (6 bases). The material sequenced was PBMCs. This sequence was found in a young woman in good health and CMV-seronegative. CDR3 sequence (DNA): TGCGCCAGCAGCCAAAGGACAGTGAACACTGAAGCTTTCTTT. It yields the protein CASSQRTVNTEAFF.